This is a list of T cell receptor beta chains from one sample in a study of blood T cell repertoires in COVID-19. Libraries were prepared by immunoSEQ multiplex PCR; TCRdb keeps only in-frame clonotypes and omits some of them. This table holds 95,000 to 150,000 clones, 65% to 85% found once. Specimen: peripheral blood. These receptors were collected from a woman in her 70s with acute or convalescent COVID-19. Both conserved end residues are part of each CDR3. The order of the fields is J gene, V gene, D gene, clone size, CDR3 protein, CDR3 DNA. A D gene is named only where the DNA matches it firmly. Size is omitted from some rows. Given values are once, few, many or a class for expanded clones.

>TRBJ2-1|TRBV7-8|NA|NA
CASSLRSPNEQFF
TGTGCCAGCAGCTTAAGGAGTCCCAATGAGCAGTTCTTC
>TRBJ1-1|TRBV4-3|NA|NA
CASSQGQMNTEAFF
TGCGCCAGCAGCCAAGGTCAGATGAACACTGAAGCTTTCTTT
>TRBJ2-5|TRBV9|NA|NA
CASSPHRQETQYF
TGTGCCAGCAGCCCCCACCGGCAAGAGACCCAGTACTTC
>TRBJ1-5|TRBV10-2|NA|NA
CASSESRQFNQPQHF
TGCGCCAGCAGTGAGTCGAGACAGTTCAATCAGCCCCAGCATTTT
>TRBJ1-2|TRBV24-1|NA|NA
CATSDPPKTGDYGYTF
TGTGCCACCAGTGATCCCCCGAAGACCGGGGACTATGGCTACACCTTC
>TRBJ1-1|TRBV10-1|NA|NA
CASSEGLSTEAFF
TGCGCCAGCAGTGAGGGACTTAGCACTGAAGCTTTCTTT
>TRBJ2-2|TRBV30|TRBD2|NA
CAWSATLGLAGGSGELFF
TGTGCCTGGAGTGCGACCCTGGGACTAGCGGGGGGCTCCGGGGAGCTGTTTTTT
>TRBJ2-5|TRBV2|TRBD2|NA
CASSVEAGGHQETQYF
TGTGCCAGCAGTGTAGAGGCGGGGGGCCACCAAGAGACCCAGTACTTC
>TRBJ2-2|TRBV7-2|TRBD2|NA
CASSPSGGRNTGELFF
TGTGCCAGCAGCCCAAGCGGGGGTCGGAACACCGGGGAGCTGTTTTTT
>TRBJ2-3|TRBV10-2|NA|NA
CASSEGSGVWLTDTQYF
TGCGCCAGCAGTGAAGGGTCAGGGGTTTGGTTGACAGATACGCAGTATTTT
>TRBJ1-3|TRBV7-2|NA|few
CASSLDGTPGNTIYF
TGTGCCAGCAGCTTAGACGGGACTCCTGGAAACACCATATATTTT
>TRBJ1-1|TRBV27|NA|NA
CASSFVVGGGSHTEAFF
TGTGCCAGCAGTTTTGTAGTAGGGGGGGGCAGTCACACTGAAGCTTTCTTT
>TRBJ2-5|TRBV2|NA|NA
CASSEGGGRETQYF
TGTGCCAGCAGTGAGGGGGGTGGTCGAGAGACCCAGTACTTC
>TRBJ2-7|TRBV6-5|TRBD1|NA
CASRISGTGLYEQYF
TGTGCCAGCAGAATTTCCGGGACAGGGCTTTACGAGCAGTACTTC
>TRBJ2-3|TRBV3-1/TRBV3-2|TRBD2|NA
CASSQGLAGRYTQYF
TGTGCCAGCAGCCAAGGGCTAGCGGGGCGTTATACGCAGTATTTT
>TRBJ1-1|TRBV5-5|NA|NA
CASSLEPGQNTEAFF
TGTGCCAGCAGCTTGGAACCGGGACAGAACACTGAAGCTTTCTTT
>TRBJ1-2|TRBV18|NA|NA
CASSPSGDYYGYTF
TGTGCCAGCTCACCGTCTGGGGACTACTATGGCTACACCTTC
>TRBJ1-3|TRBV7-9|NA|NA
CATPKSSSGNTIYF
TGTGCCACTCCAAAGAGTAGCTCTGGAAACACCATATATTTT
>TRBJ2-3|TRBV7-9|TRBD2|few
CASSLALTSGETDTQYF
TGTGCCAGCAGCTTAGCCTTAACTAGCGGGGAGACAGATACGCAGTATTTT
>TRBJ1-2|TRBV9|TRBD1|NA
CASSTRQGIYYGYTF
TGTGCCAGCAGCACCCGACAGGGTATATACTATGGCTACACCTTC
>TRBJ2-5|TRBV5-6|TRBD2|NA
CASSLVSGEETQYF
TGTGCCAGCAGCTTAGTTAGCGGGGAAGAGACCCAGTACTTC
>TRBJ1-5|TRBV3-1/TRBV3-2|TRBD1|NA
CASSQGGGGLGNQPQHF
TGTGCCAGCAGCCAAGGTGGAGGGGGCTTGGGCAATCAGCCCCAGCATTTT
>TRBJ2-3|TRBV10-3|TRBD2|NA
CAIEPGGQTDTQYF
TGTGCCATTGAACCGGGGGGGCAGACAGATACGCAGTATTTT
>TRBJ1-6|TRBV30|TRBD1|NA
CACEKGQANSPLHF
TGTGCCTGTGAGAAGGGACAGGCGAATTCACCCCTCCACTTT
>TRBJ2-1|TRBV2|NA|once
CASSEDQFEQFF
TGTGCCAGCAGCGAGGATCAATTTGAGCAGTTCTTC
>TRBJ2-1|TRBV9|NA|NA
CASSVGRKGERYNNEQFF
TGTGCCAGCAGCGTAGGGAGAAAGGGGGAACGTTACAACAATGAGCAGTTCTTC